Listed here are 29 T cell receptor beta chains from one sample, sequenced in a study of T cells in Graves' hyperthyroidism and ophthalmopathy. Authors of the study amplified TCR beta CDR3 regions from RNA transcripts. The TCR CDR3 first-round RT-PCR relied on the HTBI primer set. Each CDR3 protein is one row after TCRdb ran MiXCR on the multiplex PCR reads. The data contain around 250,000 distinct CDR3 sequences, roughly 15% of them singletons. Sequencing input: blood. These receptors all come from a woman in her thirties or forties with Graves' hyperthyroidism that later progressed to Graves' ophthalmopathy.

This clonotype showed up many times. The V gene is TRBV28, the J gene TRBJ2-4, with D possibly TRBD1 on 5 matching bases. The CDR3 is 14 residues long. Germline lookup yields CDR1 MDHEN and CDR2 SYDVKM. With 3 bases removed from V and 6 bases from J, the gap between germline ends came to 12 bases. The CDR3: CASSLQGGRNIQYF. CDR3 DNA sequence: TGTGCCAGCAGTTTGCAGGGTGGCAGAAACATTCAGTACTTC.

This clonotype appeared many times. The chain joins TRBV28 to TRBJ1-2; possibly TRBD1 for D (5 bases). Germline CDR1 reads MDHEN; CDR2 reads SYDVKM. V lost 4 bases and J 3 bases, leaving 15 bases between the germline ends. The CDR3 totals 15 residues. CDR3 DNA sequence: TGTGCCAGCAGTTCCCCCGGGGGATCTTACTATGGCTACACCTTC. Its translation: CASSSPGGSYYGYTF.

This clonotype was seen more than once but under ten times. The chain combines TRBV4-2 with TRBJ1-5; maybe TRBD1 (5 bases). V was clipped by 0 bases and J by 7 bases, with 13 bases between them. Germline lookup yields CDR1 LGHNA and CDR2 YNFKEQ. This CDR3 spans 15 amino acids. The CDR3: CASSQDLGEQQPQHF. CDR3 DNA sequence: TGTGCCAGCAGCCAAGACTTAGGGGAGCAACAGCCCCAGCATTTT.

This clonotype was observed many times. The chain links TRBV29-1 to TRBJ2-3, with a tentative D call TRBD1 (5 bases). The CDR3 is 14 amino acids. Trimming left V 6 bases short and J 5 bases short, with 18 bases between. CDR1 is SQVTM, CDR2 ANQGSEA, per germline. CDR3 nucleotide sequence: TGCAGCGTAGCCCAGACAGTCGCGGAAGATACGCAGTATTTT. Protein: CSVAQTVAEDTQYF.

Ten or more counts support this clonotype. The V call is TRBV29-1, the J call TRBJ2-7; D may match TRBD1 or TRBD2 (6 bases each). V lost 4 bases and J 3 bases, leaving 16 bases between the germline ends. Germline V gives CDR1 SQVTM, CDR2 ANQGSEA. This CDR3 has 14 residues. DNA of the CDR3: TGCAGCGTTGTGGTGACAGAGGGGGGCTACGAGCAGTACTTC. It codes for CSVVVTEGGYEQYF.

Many counts were recorded for this clonotype. The J gene is TRBJ2-1, the V gene TRBV12-3 or TRBV12-4; D not certain. CDR3 length: 11 residues. Trimming stripped 3 bases from V and 10 bases from J, with 7 bases between. CDR3 nucleotides: TGTGCCAGCAGTTTTGTCTTGGAGCAGTTCTTC. It encodes CASSFVLEQFF.

The gene calls are TRBV5-8 and TRBJ1-1; 8 nucleotides align to TRBD1. CDR3 length: 15 amino acids. Germline V gene lookup returns CDR1 SGHTS and CDR2 YDEGEE. Trimming at V came to 2 bases and at J to 4 bases, leaving 7 bases not matched to a gene. The CDR3 DNA follows: TGTGCCAGCAGCTTCCTCTCAGGGGGCTTCACTGAAGCTTTCTTT. Encoded protein: CASSFLSGGFTEAFF.

This clonotype has only one observation. A much bigger clone sits one base away, suggesting this may be a read error. The gene calls are TRBV5-1 and TRBJ2-7; 7 positions match TRBD2. Per germline, CDR1 SGHRS and CDR2 YFSETQ. CDR3 length: 15 amino acids. Here the CDR3 DNA reads TGCGCCAGCAGCTTAAGGCCGGCGGGAGAGTACGAGCAGTGCTTC. It encodes CASSLRPAGEYEQCF. Together with reference TRBV5-1 and TRBJ2-7, the CDR3 gives the full variable domain: KAGVTQTPRYLIKTRGQQVTLSCSPISGHRSVSWYQQTPGQGLQFLFEYFSETQRNKGNFPGRFSGRQFSNSRSEMNVSTLELGDSALYLCASSLRPAGEYEQCFGPGTRLTVT.

The J gene is TRBJ1-1, the V gene TRBV2; TRBD1 matches 7 bases. V gave up 5 bases and J gave up 0 bases; unmatched junction bases: 6. Germline loops: CDR1 SNHLY, CDR2 FYNNEI. This CDR3 has 15 amino acids. CDR3 bases: TGTGCCAGCAGTCCTGGGGGGACAGTGAACACTGAAGCTTTCTTT. It translates to CASSPGGTVNTEAFF.

V usage is TRBV7-2 and J usage is TRBJ2-2; D call uncertain. The CDR3 extends over 14 amino acids. Germline values: CDR1 SGHTA, CDR2 FQGNSA. V was shortened by 4 bases and J by 5 bases, with 11 bases between the two germline ends. The CDR3 protein is CASSSRVGTGELFF. CDR3 in DNA: TGTGCCAGCAGCTCCCGAGTCGGGACCGGGGAGCTGTTTTTT.

The sample holds many counts of this clonotype. The chain is built from TRBV20-1 and TRBJ1-2; tentatively, D is TRBD1 (5 bases). Between the trimmed V and J ends, which lost 0 bases and 3 bases, there was a span of 11 bases. Germline V CDR1 and CDR2: DFQATT, SNEGSKA (reference sequence). This CDR3 is 14 amino acids long. In DNA form, the CDR3 reads TGCAGTGCTAGAGAGAAGGGGACCTACTATGGCTACACCTTC. Amino acids: CSAREKGTYYGYTF.

Details on this clonotype: This may stem from a read error, because a much larger clone lies one nucleotide away. V is TRBV4-1 and J is TRBJ1-1; TRBD1 is a possible D gene (6 bases). The CDR3 spans 15 residues. CDR1 and CDR2 from the germline V gene are MGHRA and YSYEKL. The CDR3 loop reads CASSQGPRGNAEAFF. In DNA form, the CDR3 reads TGCGCCAGCAGCCAAGGCCCGAGGGGGAACGCTGAAGCTTTCTTT.

This clonotype was observed a few times. This could be a read error, since a much larger clone is one nucleotide away. The rearrangement uses TRBV19 and TRBJ1-6; 8 positions match TRBD1. CDR3 size: 15 residues. Germline CDR1 reads LNHDA; CDR2 reads SQIVND (reference sequence). The chain's CDR3 is CAGSTDRGSYSPLHF. The CDR3 DNA follows: TGTGCCGGTAGTACCGACAGGGGATCGTATTCACCCCTCCACTTT. The full variable domain, in which reference TRBV19 and TRBJ1-6 provide the parts outside the CDR3, is DGGITQSPKYLFRKEGQNVTLSCEQNLNHDAMYWYRQDPGQGLRLIYYSQIVNDFQKGDIAEGYSVSREKKESFPLTVTSAQKNPTAFYLCAGSTDRGSYSPLHFGNGTRLTVT.

The table lists this clonotype with many counts. The CDR3 coding sequence is TGTGCCTGGATGAGTGCCGGGACAGGGGGTTATGGCTACACCTTC. Amino acid sequence: CAWMSAGTGGYGYTF. The gene calls are TRBV30 and TRBJ1-2; 11 positions match TRBD1. The CDR3 length is 15 residues. Unmatched junction bases numbered 9, after V lost 4 bases and J lost 5 bases. The V gene's germline CDR1 is GTSNPN and CDR2 SVGIG (reference sequence).

This chain joins TRBV4-1 and TRBJ2-1, with a tentative D call TRBD1 (6 bases). Trimming pared 4 bases from V and 9 bases from J, leaving 13 bases between. The CDR3 totals 13 residues. Germline V CDR1 and CDR2: MGHRA, YSYEKL. DNA for the CDR3: TGCGCCAGCAGCCCCCAACAGGGAGCTGAGCAGTTCTTC. Its protein product is CASSPQQGAEQFF.

This clonotype was seen at least ten times. The gene calls are TRBV10-3 and TRBJ2-1; either TRBD1 or TRBD2 may fit D (5 bases each). The CDR3 loop spans 11 amino acids. V was cut by 6 bases and J by 8 bases, with 8 bases left in between. The germline V gene encodes CDR1 ENHRY and CDR2 SYGVKD. CDR3 residues: CAISPGHEQFF. The DNA of the CDR3 is TGTGCCATCAGCCCGGGACATGAGCAGTTCTTC.

The chain employs TRBV19 and TRBJ2-2; no firm D call. The CDR3 contains 14 residues. Trimming shortened V by 5 bases and J by 5 bases, and 12 bases separated the two germline ends. CDR1 LNHDA and CDR2 SQIVND come from the germline V gene (reference sequence). The CDR3 bases are TGTGCCAGTAGTCAATCCCCTGTAACCGGGGAGCTGTTTTTT. Protein sequence: CASSQSPVTGELFF.

This clonotype has a count of ten or more. This chain links TRBV12-3 or TRBV12-4 with TRBJ2-3, with D possibly TRBD2 on 5 matching bases. The CDR3 covers 14 residues. Trimming removed 6 bases at V and 2 bases at J, with 12 bases between. CDR3 residues: CASRPTSFTDTQYF. As DNA, the CDR3 is TGTGCCAGCAGGCCTACTAGTTTCACAGATACGCAGTATTTT.

This clonotype was seen at least ten times. The chain has TRBV7-9 and TRBJ2-1, with 8 bases aligning to TRBD2. V lost 6 bases and J lost 2; bases outside the gene matches: 6. CDR1 and CDR2 from the germline V gene are SEHNR and FQNEAQ (reference sequence). This CDR3 comprises 15 residues. The CDR3 DNA reads as TGTGCCAGCAGATTACCGGGACTAGCCTACAATGAGCAGTTCTTC. It specifies CASRLPGLAYNEQFF.

This clonotype was detected ten times or more. The CDR3: CSVEKDRGSYEQYF. Written as DNA, the CDR3 is TGCAGCGTTGAAAAAGACAGGGGGAGCTACGAGCAGTACTTC. The rearrangement uses TRBV29-1 and TRBJ2-7; TRBD1 matches 9 bases. CDR1 is SQVTM and CDR2 is ANQGSEA in the germline V gene. The J segment lost 3 bases and the V segment lost 2 bases, leaving 5 bases of the junction unmatched. The CDR3 has 14 residues.

This clonotype was seen more than once but under ten times. The rearrangement uses TRBV5-1 and TRBJ2-5; D unresolved. This CDR3 has 14 amino acids. CDR1 is SGHRS and CDR2 is YFSETQ in the germline V gene. Trimming shortened V by 0 bases and J by 0 bases, and 6 bases separated the two germline ends. This CDR3 reads CASSLGLNQETQYF. The CDR3 nucleotides are TGCGCCAGCAGCTTGGGACTTAACCAAGAGACCCAGTACTTC.

This chain joins TRBV19 and TRBJ1-4; 8 bases match TRBD1. V lost 4 bases and J lost 3; bases outside the gene matches: 10. The CDR3 contains 17 residues. Per the germline V gene, CDR1 is LNHDA and CDR2 is SQIVND (reference sequence). The CDR3 is CASSSPRQGAANEKLFF. The CDR3 DNA sequence: TGTGCCAGTAGTAGCCCCAGGCAGGGGGCCGCTAATGAAAAACTGTTTTTT.

This clonotype was detected ten times or more. This chain links TRBV30 with TRBJ1-1, with a tentative D call TRBD1 (6 bases). The CDR3 sequence is 17 residues long. Trimming took off 4 bases at V and 3 bases at J, with 24 bases between the two ends. Per the germline V gene, CDR1 is GTSNPN and CDR2 is SVGIG (reference sequence). This chain's CDR3 is CAWTYFRGRTSHTEAFF. CDR3 coding DNA: TGTGCCTGGACTTACTTCAGGGGTAGGACATCTCACACTGAAGCTTTCTTT.

V and J are TRBV7-9 and TRBJ2-3; TRBD2 matches 7 bases. Germline assignment: CDR1 SEHNR and CDR2 FQNEAQ (reference sequence). The CDR3 is 14 residues long. V was pared by 6 bases and J by 3 bases, with 6 bases of the junction left unmatched. The chain's CDR3 is CASRRLAATDTQYF. The CDR3, as DNA: TGTGCCAGCAGGCGGCTAGCGGCGACAGATACGCAGTATTTT. Based on the CDR3 plus reference TRBV7-9 and TRBJ2-3, the full variable domain is DTGVSQNPRHKITKRGQNVTFRCDPISEHNRLYWYRQTLGQGPEFLTYFQNEAQLEKSRLLSDRFSAERPKGSFSTLEIQRTEQGDSAMYLCASRRLAATDTQYFGPGTRLTVL.

This clonotype has a count of ten or more. This chain joins TRBV28 and TRBJ1-4; possible D gene TRBD1, 6 bases. Between the trimmed V and J ends, which lost 7 bases and 3 bases, there was a span of 15 bases. CDR1 is MDHEN and CDR2 is SYDVKM in the germline V gene. This CDR3 region has 15 residues. The CDR3 DNA follows: TGTGCCAGCAACATCCCGCAGGGGCCTAATGAAAAACTGTTTTTT. It yields the protein CASNIPQGPNEKLFF.

This clonotype was picked up many times. V and J are TRBV28 and TRBJ2-5; the D gene could be TRBD1 or TRBD2 (5 bases each). The germline V and J ends were trimmed by 5 bases and 2 bases, with 18 bases remaining between them. CDR3 length equals 16 residues. Germline V lookup: CDR1 MDHEN, CDR2 SYDVKM. CDR3 residues: CASSIGLRQTQETQYF. The CDR3 bases are TGTGCCAGCAGTATCGGACTCAGACAGACTCAAGAGACCCAGTACTTC.

This clonotype has just a few counts. The chain links TRBV6-5 to TRBJ1-2; maybe TRBD1 (6 bases). V dropped 2 bases and J dropped 8 bases, with 27 bases sitting between them. Germline V CDR1 and CDR2: MNHEY, SVGAGI. CDR3 length: 18 residues. CDR3 nucleotide sequence: TGTGCCAGCAGTTACATCTCTAGCACAGGGAATTGGCTGGTCGGCTACACCTTC. Amino acids: CASSYISSTGNWLVGYTF.

The chain carries TRBV6-6 and TRBJ2-2, with TRBD2 matching over 7 bases. V dropped 0 bases and J dropped 6; count of bases not matched to a gene: 10. The CDR3 length is 17 residues. Germline values: CDR1 MNHNY, CDR2 SVGAGI (reference sequence). Written as DNA, the CDR3 is TGTGCCAGCAGTTACTCCTTAGGGCTGGGACTATCCGGGGAGCTGTTTTTT. Translated, it gives CASSYSLGLGLSGELFF.

This clonotype showed up many times. The rearrangement links TRBV11-3 to TRBJ2-3; TRBD2 is a possible D gene (5 bases). Trimming removed 0 bases at V and 6 bases at J, with 10 bases between. The CDR3 covers 14 residues. Germline V CDR1 and CDR2: SGHNT, YENEEA. The CDR3 nucleotides are TGTGCCAGCAGCTTAGAAGAGGGATCGGATACGCAGTATTTT. Protein product: CASSLEEGSDTQYF.